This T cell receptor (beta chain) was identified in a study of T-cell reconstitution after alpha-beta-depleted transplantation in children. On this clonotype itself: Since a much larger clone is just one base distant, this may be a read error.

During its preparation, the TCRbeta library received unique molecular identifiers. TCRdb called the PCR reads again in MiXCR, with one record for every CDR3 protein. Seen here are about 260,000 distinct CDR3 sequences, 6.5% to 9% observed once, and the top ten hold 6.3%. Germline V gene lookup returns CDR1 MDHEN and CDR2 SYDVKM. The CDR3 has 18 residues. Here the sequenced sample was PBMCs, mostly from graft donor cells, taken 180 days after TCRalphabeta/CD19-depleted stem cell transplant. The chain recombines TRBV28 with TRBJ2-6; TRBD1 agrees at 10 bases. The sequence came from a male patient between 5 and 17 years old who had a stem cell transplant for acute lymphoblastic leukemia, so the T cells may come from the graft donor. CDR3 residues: CASSYRGQGLTGANVPTF. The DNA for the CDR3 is TGTGCCAGCAGTTACCGGGGACAGGGGTTGACTGGGGCCAACGTCCCGACTTTC.